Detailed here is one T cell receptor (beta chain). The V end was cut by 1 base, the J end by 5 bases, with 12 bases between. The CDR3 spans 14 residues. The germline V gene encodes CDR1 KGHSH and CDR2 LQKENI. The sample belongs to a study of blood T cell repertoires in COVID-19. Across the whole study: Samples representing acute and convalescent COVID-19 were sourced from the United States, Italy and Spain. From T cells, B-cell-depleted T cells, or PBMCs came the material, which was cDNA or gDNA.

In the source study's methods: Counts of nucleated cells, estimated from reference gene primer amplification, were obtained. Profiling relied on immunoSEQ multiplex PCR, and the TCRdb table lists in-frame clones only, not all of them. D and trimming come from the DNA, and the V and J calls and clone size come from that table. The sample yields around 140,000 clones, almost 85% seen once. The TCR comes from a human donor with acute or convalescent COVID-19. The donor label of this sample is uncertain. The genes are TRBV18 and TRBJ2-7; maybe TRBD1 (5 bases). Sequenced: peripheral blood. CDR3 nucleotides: TGTGCCAGCTCACCACTAGGACAACCCCACGAGCAGTACTTC. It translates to CASSPLGQPHEQYF.